Listed here is a single TCR beta chain. Sequencing was performed with immunoSEQ multiplex PCR; in TCRdb, only in-frame clones are kept and a portion is missing. The table shows about 64,000 clones, with around nine tenths occurring only once. The data belong to a study of glioma-infiltrating T cells after dendritic cell vaccination. Study details: Between the early 2000s and the early 2010s, patients got autologous tumor lysate-pulsed dendritic cell vaccines. At biweekly intervals, patients got three intradermal dendritic cell vaccine injections.

Stated time point: after dendritic cell vaccination, including at tumor progression/relapse. The germline gives CDR1 MGHRA, CDR2 YSYEKL. The V end lost 4 bases, the J end lost 2 bases, and 15 bases lay between the germline ends. CDR3 length: 15 amino acids. This chain connects TRBV4-1 to TRBJ2-7, with D possibly TRBD1 on 6 matching bases. This TCR derives from a human donor with glioblastoma. The sample was blood, taken after dendritic cell vaccination. The CDR3 reads CASSLQGEGTYEQYF. The CDR3 region has the DNA TGCGCCAGCAGCCTACAGGGCGAGGGGACCTACGAGCAGTACTTC.